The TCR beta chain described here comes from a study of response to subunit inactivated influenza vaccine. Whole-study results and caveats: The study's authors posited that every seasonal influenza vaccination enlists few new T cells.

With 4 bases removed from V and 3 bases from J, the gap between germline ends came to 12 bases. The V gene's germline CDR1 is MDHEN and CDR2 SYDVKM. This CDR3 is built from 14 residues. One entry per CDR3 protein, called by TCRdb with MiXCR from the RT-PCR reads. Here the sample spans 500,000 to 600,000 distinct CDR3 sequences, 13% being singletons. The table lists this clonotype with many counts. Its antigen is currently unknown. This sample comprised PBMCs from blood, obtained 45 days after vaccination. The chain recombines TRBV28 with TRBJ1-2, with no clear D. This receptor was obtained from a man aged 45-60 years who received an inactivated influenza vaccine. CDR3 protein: CASSSPPGYYGYTF. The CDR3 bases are TGTGCCAGCAGTTCCCCACCTGGGTACTATGGCTACACCTTC.